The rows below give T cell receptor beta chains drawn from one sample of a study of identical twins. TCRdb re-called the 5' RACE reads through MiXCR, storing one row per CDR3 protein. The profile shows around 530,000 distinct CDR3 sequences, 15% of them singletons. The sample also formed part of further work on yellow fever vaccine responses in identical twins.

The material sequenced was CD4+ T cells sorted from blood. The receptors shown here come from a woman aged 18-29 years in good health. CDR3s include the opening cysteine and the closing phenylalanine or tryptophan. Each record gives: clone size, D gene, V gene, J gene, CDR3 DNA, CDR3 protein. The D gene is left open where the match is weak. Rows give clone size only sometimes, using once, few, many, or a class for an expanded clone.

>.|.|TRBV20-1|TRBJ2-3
TGCAGTGCTCCCAAGGGAATCGCAGATACGCAGTATTTT
CSAPKGIADTQYF
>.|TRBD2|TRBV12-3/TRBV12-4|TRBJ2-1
TGTGCCAGCAGTTTAAAACTAGCGGGAGGGCGGCTGTTCTTC
CASSLKLAGGRLFF
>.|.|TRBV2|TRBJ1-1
TGTGCCAGCAGTTACAGGGCGTTGAACACTGAAGCTTTCTTT
CASSYRALNTEAFF
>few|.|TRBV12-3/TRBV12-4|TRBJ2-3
TGTGCCAGCAGTCCCACTAGGAAACTAAACACAGATACGCAGTATTTT
CASSPTRKLNTDTQYF
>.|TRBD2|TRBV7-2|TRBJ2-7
TGTGCCAGCAGGAAAACTAGCGGGAGTAGTGCCGAGCAGTACTTC
CASRKTSGSSAEQYF
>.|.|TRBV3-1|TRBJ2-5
TGTGCCAGCAGCCAAGATCTCGGGGTCCGGGAGACCCAGTACTTC
CASSQDLGVRETQYF
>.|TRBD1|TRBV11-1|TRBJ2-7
TGTGCCAGCAGCTTCAGACAGGGTCGCTACGAGCAGTACTTC
CASSFRQGRYEQYF
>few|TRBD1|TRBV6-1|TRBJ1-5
TGTGCCAGCGCGGGACAGAGCAATCAGCCCCAGCATTTT
CASAGQSNQPQHF
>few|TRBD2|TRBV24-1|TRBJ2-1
TGTGCCACCAGTGGGGGGACTAGCGGGGGGGATATACAATGTGAGCAGTTCTTC
CATSGGTSGGDIQCEQFF
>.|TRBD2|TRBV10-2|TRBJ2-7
TGCGCCAGCAGCCAGCGGGGCTACGAGCAGTACTTC
CASSQRGYEQYF
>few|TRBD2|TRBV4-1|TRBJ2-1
TGCGCCAGCAGCCAAGGCGAAGCGCGGGGGAATGAGCAGTTCTTC
CASSQGEARGNEQFF
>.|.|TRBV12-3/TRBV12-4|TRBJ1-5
TGTGCCAGCAGTTTAGGGGCAGGGCAGAGAAATCAGCCCCAGCATTTT
CASSLGAGQRNQPQHF
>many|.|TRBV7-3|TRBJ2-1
TGTGCCAGCAGTCGTAACGGGGGATTCGATGAGCAGTTCTTC
CASSRNGGFDEQFF
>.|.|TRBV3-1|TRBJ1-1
TGTGCCAGCAGCCAAGCGTATGGGGGTTGGTTGACGAACACTGAAGCTTTCTTT
CASSQAYGGWLTNTEAFF
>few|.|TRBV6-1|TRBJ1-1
TGTGCCAGCAGTAAAGGGTCCGCCCAGAACACTGAAGCTTTCTTT
CASSKGSAQNTEAFF
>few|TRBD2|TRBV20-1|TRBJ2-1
TGCAGTGCCAGAGGGACTAGCGGGATCTCGGAGCAGTTCTTC
CSARGTSGISEQFF
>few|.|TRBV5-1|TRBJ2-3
TGCGCCAGCAGCTTGTCCCCGGTCGGTACAGATACGCAGTATTTT
CASSLSPVGTDTQYF
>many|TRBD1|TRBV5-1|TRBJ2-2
TGCGCCAGCAGCCCAACCGGGACAGACTACACCGGGGAGCTGTTTTTT
CASSPTGTDYTGELFF
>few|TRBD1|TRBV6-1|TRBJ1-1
TGTGCCAGCAGTCCTTTGACAGGGACTTCGTTGGGCACTGAAGCTTTCTTT
CASSPLTGTSLGTEAFF
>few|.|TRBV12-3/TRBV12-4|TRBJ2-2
TGTGCCAGCAGGGTAGCGGCTTCAACCGGGGAGCTGTTTTTT
CASRVAASTGELFF
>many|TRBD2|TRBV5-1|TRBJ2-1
TGCGCCAGCAGCGGCCCGCATAGCGGGAGAAACTACAATGAGCAGTTCTTC
CASSGPHSGRNYNEQFF
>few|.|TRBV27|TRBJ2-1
TGTGCCAGCAGTCCGAATGGACTAGTCCAGGGGGGTGAGCAGTTCTTC
CASSPNGLVQGGEQFF
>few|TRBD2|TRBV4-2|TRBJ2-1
TGTGCCAGCAGCCAAGATACCTCCGGGGGGGGTTACAATGAGCAGTTCTTC
CASSQDTSGGGYNEQFF
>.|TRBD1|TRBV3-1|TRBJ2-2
TGTGCCAGCAGCCAAGCCGCAGGGGGCTTCACCGGGGAGCTGTTTTTT
CASSQAAGGFTGELFF
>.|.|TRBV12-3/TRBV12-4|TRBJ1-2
TGTGCCAGCAGTTTATGGAACACAGTGGACTATGGCTACACCTTC
CASSLWNTVDYGYTF
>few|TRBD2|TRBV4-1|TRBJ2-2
TGCGCCAGCAGCACTAGCGGGGGGAGTGACACCGGGGAGCTGTTTTTT
CASSTSGGSDTGELFF
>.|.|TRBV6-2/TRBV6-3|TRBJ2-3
TGTGCCAGCAGCTTGCCCCTACAGGAATTTGCAGATACGCAGTATTTT
CASSLPLQEFADTQYF
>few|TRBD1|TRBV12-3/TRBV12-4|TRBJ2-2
TGTGCCAGCAGTTTAGCTCGGGACAGCACGAACACCGGGGAGCTGTTTTTT
CASSLARDSTNTGELFF
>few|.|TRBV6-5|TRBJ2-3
TGTGCCAGCAGTTACTCGGCCCCCCGGGGGTTCGGCACAGATACGCAGTATTTT
CASSYSAPRGFGTDTQYF
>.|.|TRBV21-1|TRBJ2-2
TGTGCCAGCAGCAAAAGTTTACGGGATGGCACCGGGGAGCTGTTTTTT
CASSKSLRDGTGELFF
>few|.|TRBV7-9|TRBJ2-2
TGTGCCAGCAGCTTAAGCCTAAACACCGGGGAGCTGTTTTTT
CASSLSLNTGELFF
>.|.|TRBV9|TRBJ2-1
TGTGCCAGCAGCCCACCTAGAGTGTCCACTAATGAGCAGTTCTTC
CASSPPRVSTNEQFF
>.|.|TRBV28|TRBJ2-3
TGTGCCAGCAGTTTTCAACCCGTGCGAGATACGCAGTATTTT
CASSFQPVRDTQYF
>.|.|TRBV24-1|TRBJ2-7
TGTGCCACCAGTGATGCCCGGGTGGGGCTGGGCGAGCAGTACTTC
CATSDARVGLGEQYF
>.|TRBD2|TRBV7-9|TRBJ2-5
TGTGCCAGCAGCCCCGGACTAGCGGGAGGCCTTCTGGTGGCCCAGTACTTC
CASSPGLAGGLLVAQYF
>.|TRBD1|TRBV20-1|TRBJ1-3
TGCAGTGCTAGAATGACAGGGGGAGTTGGAAACACCATATATTTT
CSARMTGGVGNTIYF
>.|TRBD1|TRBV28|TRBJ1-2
TGTGCCAGCAGTTCGACTTTAGGGGGCGTGTTGGACACCTTC
CASSSTLGGVLDTF
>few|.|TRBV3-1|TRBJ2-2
TGTGCCAGCAGCCAAGGAGCGACCGGGGAGCTGTTTTTT
CASSQGATGELFF
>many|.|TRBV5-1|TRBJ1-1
TGCGCCAGCAGCACGGGGGCGAACACTGAAGCTTTCTTT
CASSTGANTEAFF
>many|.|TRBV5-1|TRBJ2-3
TGCGCCAGCGGGAGCGGTAGCACAGATACGCAGTATTTT
CASGSGSTDTQYF
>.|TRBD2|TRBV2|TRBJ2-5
TGTGCCAGCAGTGAACCTTCACTAGCGGCTAAAGAGACCCAGTACTTC
CASSEPSLAAKETQYF
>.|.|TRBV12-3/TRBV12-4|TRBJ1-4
TGTGCCAGCAGGGCCTCCGGGACTCCTAATGAAAAACTGTTTTTT
CASRASGTPNEKLFF
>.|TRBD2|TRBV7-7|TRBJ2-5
TGTGCCAGCAGCGGTGCGGGGGTGTTGGAGACCCAGTACTTC
CASSGAGVLETQYF
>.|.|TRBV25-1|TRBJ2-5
TGTGCCAGCAGGGCCGGACGGTTACAAGAGACCCAGTACTTC
CASRAGRLQETQYF
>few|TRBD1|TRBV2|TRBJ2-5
TGTGCCAGCAGCCACCGAAGACAGGGACAGGAGACCCAGTACTTC
CASSHRRQGQETQYF
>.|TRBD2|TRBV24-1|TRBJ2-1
TGTGCCACCAGTGACTCTTCTAGCGGGGTCATAGATGAGCAGTTCTTC
CATSDSSSGVIDEQFF